These 22 T cell receptor beta chains were sequenced from one sample in a study of spatial heterogeneity in lung cancer. Findings and limits, study-wide: Counts of expanded intratumoral alpha and beta TCRs tracked tumor mutation counts.

Their antigens remain unidentified. The time point denotes: sample taken at primary tumor resection. MiXCR was run by TCRdb on the 5' RACE reads, yielding one entry per CDR3 protein. The sample consists of fewer than 600 distinct CDR3 sequences, about 13% of them appearing once. Material: lung tumor tissue, obtained at surgery. These receptors were collected from a male donor with early-stage non-small cell lung cancer.

By share, this clonotype counts as large (0.1 to 1%). V gene TRBV7-2 combines with J gene TRBJ2-3; D remains unclear. This CDR3 is built from 16 residues. CDR1 and CDR2 (germline): SGHTA, FQGNSA. V lost 7 bases and J lost 3, with 20 bases in between. The CDR3 DNA follows: TGTGCCAGCAACATTCTGGCGGCGAGCTTTACAGATACGCAGTATTTT. It is translated as CASNILAASFTDTQYF. Variable domain in full (rest from reference TRBV7-2 and TRBJ2-3): GAGVSQSPSNKVTEKGKDVELRCDPISGHTALYWYRQSLGQGLEFLIYFQGNSAPDKSGLPSDRFSAERTGGSVSTLTIQRTQQEDSAVYLCASNILAASFTDTQYFGPGTRLTVL.

By share, this clonotype counts as hyperexpanded. V and J are TRBV6-1 and TRBJ1-2; tentatively, D is TRBD1 (6 bases). The CDR3 consists of 15 residues. From germline, CDR1 is MNHNS and CDR2 SASEGT. Trimming pared 0 bases from V and 3 bases from J, leaving 11 bases between. The CDR3 here is CASSEAVGGYYGYTF. The CDR3 DNA reads TGTGCCAGCAGTGAAGCTGTGGGGGGCTACTATGGCTACACCTTC.

This clonotype counts as large. The chain links TRBV6-1 to TRBJ2-2; D is perhaps TRBD1 (7 bases). V gave up 7 bases and J gave up 4 bases, with 19 bases separating them. Germline V gives CDR1 MNHNS, CDR2 SASEGT. The CDR3 runs to 16 residues. The CDR3 region is CASTVAGGGGTGELFF. The CDR3 DNA reads TGTGCCAGCACCGTCGCCGGAGGGGGCGGCACCGGGGAGCTGTTTTTT.

This clonotype was counted a few times. The CDR3 loop reads CASRGGHQGTEAFF. The DNA for the CDR3 is TGTGCCAGCAGAGGAGGTCATCAGGGCACTGAAGCTTTCTTT. The rearrangement uses TRBV28 and TRBJ1-1; a possible D gene is TRBD1 (5 bases). Trimming took 6 bases from V and 4 from J, leaving 15 bases between them. The CDR3 runs to 14 residues. Germline CDR1 is MDHEN and CDR2 is SYDVKM.

By share, this clonotype counts as large. The chain joins TRBV7-9 to TRBJ2-4; D is unclear. V gave up 0 bases and J gave up 7 bases, with 10 bases separating them. The length of the CDR3 is 14 residues. Germline V gives CDR1 SEHNR, CDR2 FQNEAQ (reference sequence). The CDR3 bases are TGTGCCAGCAGCTTAGCTGGGGATCGGAACATTCAGTACTTC. Its protein is CASSLAGDRNIQYF.

By its share, this clonotype is medium-sized. The CDR3 protein is CASGIEDRANQPQHF. The CDR3 nucleotides read TGTGCCAGTGGGATCGAGGACAGGGCTAATCAGCCCCAGCATTTT. The chain combines TRBV19 with TRBJ1-5, with TRBD1 matching 8 bases. Trimming at V came to 8 bases and at J to 4 bases, leaving 10 bases not matched to a gene. CDR3 length equals 15 residues. Germline V gene lookup returns CDR1 LNHDA and CDR2 SQIVND (reference sequence).

By share of the sample, this clonotype is large. The chain uses TRBV5-1 and TRBJ2-3, with 12 bases identical to TRBD1. Germline CDR1 SGHRS, CDR2 YFSETQ. V trimming: 3 bases; J trimming: 2 bases; junction bases outside the gene matches: 4. The CDR3 has 16 amino acids. The CDR3 sequence is CASSSGTGGLTDTQYF. CDR3 bases: TGCGCCAGCAGCTCCGGGACAGGGGGCCTCACAGATACGCAGTATTTT.

In its sample, this clonotype is large. This rearrangement joins TRBV30 to TRBJ2-2; D is perhaps TRBD1 (5 bases). CDR3 length: 14 amino acids. Germline V gene data show CDR1 as GTSNPN and CDR2 as SVGIG (reference sequence). Trimming left V 2 bases short and J 0 bases short, with 7 bases between. For the CDR3, the DNA is TGTGCCTGGAGTAAAGGGGCGAACACCGGGGAGCTGTTTTTT. This codes for CAWSKGANTGELFF.

The chain combines TRBV20-1 with TRBJ1-5; D remains unclear. The V gene's germline CDR1 is DFQATT and CDR2 SNEGSKA (reference sequence). This CDR3 spans 13 amino acids. Trimming left V 0 bases short and J 3 bases short, with 6 bases between. The CDR3 is CSARDDPNQPQHF. The CDR3 DNA follows: TGCAGTGCTAGAGACGACCCCAATCAGCCCCAGCATTTT.

CDR3 amino acids: CASRVGTSGRGETQYF. In DNA form, the CDR3 reads TGTGCCAGCAGAGTCGGGACTAGCGGGAGAGGAGAGACCCAGTACTTC. This chain links TRBV5-8 with TRBJ2-5; 14 bases are a match to TRBD2. Trimming took 5 bases from V and 4 from J; bases not matched to a gene: 7. Germline CDR1 and CDR2: SGHTS and YDEGEE. The CDR3 has 16 amino acids. The whole variable domain, filled in from reference TRBV5-8 and TRBJ2-5, reads EAGVTQSPTHLIKTRGQQATLRCSPISGHTSVYWYQQALGLGLQFLLWYDEGEERNRGNFPPRFSGRQFPNYSSELNVNALELEDSALYLCASRVGTSGRGETQYFGPGTRLLVL.

By proportion, this clonotype is large. The chain employs TRBV10-2 and TRBJ2-1; no definite D call. Trimming took off 0 bases at V and 4 bases at J, with 19 bases between the two ends. This CDR3 has 18 amino acids. The germline CDR1 and CDR2 sequences are WSHSY and SAAADI. CDR3: CASSESDVAGWVYNEQFF. CDR3 bases: TGCGCCAGCAGTGAGTCGGATGTCGCTGGATGGGTTTACAATGAGCAGTTCTTC.

In its sample, this clonotype ranks as medium-sized. At one end the junction does not follow the germline gene, possibly because of a read error. Here the CDR3 reads CSVEEVIREQHF. CDR3 coding DNA: TGCAGCGTTGAGGAGGTAATCCGGGAACAACACTTC. V gene TRBV29-1 combines with J gene TRBJ2-5; D might be TRBD2 (5 bases). CDR1 and CDR2 from the germline V gene are SQVTM and ANQGSEA. The CDR3 has 12 residues. The full variable domain, completed using reference TRBV29-1 and TRBJ2-5, is SAVISQKPSRDICQRGTSLTIQCQVDSQVTMMFWYRQQPGQSLTLIATANQGSEATYESGFVIDKFPISRPNLTFSTLTVSNMSPEDSSIYLCSVEEVIREQHFGPGTRLLVL.

This clonotype counts as medium-sized. The CDR3 reads CSARMGGGNQPQHF. As DNA, the CDR3 is TGCAGTGCTAGAATGGGTGGGGGCAATCAGCCCCAGCATTTT. V gene TRBV20-1 combines with J gene TRBJ1-5; no clear D. Germline CDR1 is DFQATT and CDR2 is SNEGSKA (reference sequence). The length of the CDR3 is 14 residues. V was trimmed by 2 bases and J by 2 bases, leaving 10 bases between them.

This clonotype is judged large (0.1 to 1%). The J gene is TRBJ2-7, the V gene TRBV5-1; D is perhaps TRBD1 (6 bases). Germline-derived CDR1 and CDR2 are SGHRS and YFSETQ. CDR3 length: 13 amino acids. Trimming stripped 4 bases from V and 0 bases from J, with 8 bases between. This CDR3 reads CASSADSSYEQYF. The CDR3 DNA is TGCGCCAGCAGCGCGGACAGCTCCTACGAGCAGTACTTC.

By share, this clonotype ranks as medium-sized. V usage is TRBV5-1 and J usage is TRBJ1-1, with D uncertain. The CDR3 has 13 amino acids. Germline loops: CDR1 SGHRS, CDR2 YFSETQ. Trimming took 0 bases from V and 3 from J, leaving 6 bases between them. The CDR3 DNA reads as TGCGCCAGCAGCTTGGGGGTGCACACTGAAGCTTTCTTT. It is translated as CASSLGVHTEAFF.

This clonotype is judged medium-sized. This chain links TRBV7-8 with TRBJ1-5, with 8 bases identical to TRBD1. Germline V gives CDR1 SGHVS, CDR2 FQNEAQ. Trimming took 3 bases from V and 6 from J; bases not matched to a gene: 1. There are 13 residues in the CDR3. The CDR3 protein is CASSLTGVQPQHF. The CDR3 coding sequence is TGTGCCAGCAGCTTGACAGGGGTTCAGCCCCAGCATTTT.

By its share, this clonotype is large (0.1 to 1%). The chain uses TRBV27 and TRBJ1-6; possibly TRBD1 for D (5 bases). From germline, CDR1 is MNHEY and CDR2 SMNVEV (reference sequence). Deletions cut 3 bases from V and 8 bases from J, with 23 bases between. The CDR3 length is 18 residues. CDR3 DNA: TGTGCCAGCAGTTTTGTTTCGGCAGGACAAATCAGGGATTCACCCCTCCACTTT. Its translation: CASSFVSAGQIRDSPLHF.

The J gene is TRBJ1-4, the V gene TRBV10-2; perhaps TRBD1 as D (5 bases). The CDR3 spans 16 residues. Germline loops: CDR1 WSHSY, CDR2 SAAADI. V lost 10 bases to trimming and J lost 3 bases, with 21 bases between them. The CDR3 DNA reads TGCGCCACCATGGCAGTGGGGGTGAGGCCTAATGAAAAACTGTTTTTT. This translates into CATMAVGVRPNEKLFF.

This clonotype was detected ten times or more. The chain joins TRBV20-1 to TRBJ2-4; D is possibly TRBD2 (5 bases). Trimming stripped 6 bases from V and 1 base from J, with 13 bases between. Germline CDR1 DFQATT, CDR2 SNEGSKA (reference sequence). This CDR3 has 14 amino acids. Here the CDR3 DNA reads TGCAGTGCGGAACATTGGAGGGCCAAAAACATTCAGTACTTC. Protein: CSAEHWRAKNIQYF.

In its sample, this clonotype ranks as medium-sized (0.01 to 0.1%). The rearrangement links TRBV2 to TRBJ1-5; D may be TRBD1 (6 bases). Germline-derived CDR1 and CDR2 are SNHLY and FYNNEI. CDR3 length: 13 residues. Trimming removed 6 bases from V and 7 bases from J, with 13 bases in between. DNA for the CDR3: TGTGCCAGCAGAACACAGGGTGTACAGCCCCAGCATTTT. It encodes CASRTQGVQPQHF. The entire variable domain, with the rest obtained from reference TRBV2 and TRBJ1-5, is as follows: EPEVTQTPSHQVTQMGQEVILRCVPISNHLYFYWYRQILGQKVEFLVSFYNNEISEKSEIFDDQFSVERPDGSNFTLKIRSTKLEDSAMYFCASRTQGVQPQHFGDGTRLSIL.

By frequency in the sample, this clonotype is medium-sized. The chain uses TRBV15 and TRBJ2-5; D is uncertain. The CDR3 is made up of 14 amino acids. Germline V lookup: CDR1 LNHNV, CDR2 YYDKDF (reference sequence). Trimming removed 2 bases at V and 3 bases at J, with 10 bases between. Here the CDR3 DNA reads TGTGCCACCAGCAGAAACCGGGCCGAAGAGACCCAGTACTTC. Its protein product is CATSRNRAEETQYF.

The V gene is TRBV11-2, the J gene TRBJ1-1; D ambiguous. This CDR3 is built from 12 residues. Trimming took 4 bases from V and 1 from J, leaving 4 bases between them. Germline lookup yields CDR1 SGHAT and CDR2 FQNNGV. The CDR3 loop is CASSSGNTEAFF. The CDR3 nucleotides read TGTGCCAGCAGCTCCGGGAACACTGAAGCTTTCTTT.